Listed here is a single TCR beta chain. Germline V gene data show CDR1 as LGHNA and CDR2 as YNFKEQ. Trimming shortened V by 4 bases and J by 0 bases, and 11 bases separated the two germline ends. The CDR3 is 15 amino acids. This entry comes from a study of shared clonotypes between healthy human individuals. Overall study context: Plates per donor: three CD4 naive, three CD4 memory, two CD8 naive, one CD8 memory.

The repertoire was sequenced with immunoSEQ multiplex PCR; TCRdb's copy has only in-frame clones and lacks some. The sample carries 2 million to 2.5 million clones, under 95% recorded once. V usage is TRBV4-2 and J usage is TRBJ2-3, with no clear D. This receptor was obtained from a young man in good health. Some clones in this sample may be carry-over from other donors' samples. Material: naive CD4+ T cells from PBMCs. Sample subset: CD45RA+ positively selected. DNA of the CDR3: TGTGCCAGCAGCCTGGTCAGACAAAGCACAGATACGCAGTATTTT. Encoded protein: CASSLVRQSTDTQYF.